This T cell receptor (beta chain) appears in the sequencing data of a study of OX40 agonist ivuxolimab in advanced cancers. For the study at large: Patients took ivuxolimab, an agonistic anti-OX40 (CD134) antibody.

Only in-frame clones appear in the TCRdb table, and some are missing; sequencing was by immunoSEQ multiplex PCR. The sample holds about 85,000 clones, 70% to 90% seen once. The CDR3 has 18 amino acids. Germline V CDR1 and CDR2: SGHNT, YYREEE (reference sequence). After removal of 4 bases from V and 0 bases from J, the junction contained 5 bases not matched to a gene. Broader study findings: The study found among the lowest clonal expansion in partial responders at 0.1-3.0 mg/kg. CD4+ and CD8+ blood T cells expanded clonally by week 6 at 0.1 to 3.0 mg/kg.

With regard to this clone: The antigen remains unidentified.

The specimen comprised CD4+ or CD8+ T cells sorted from blood, sampled in a trial of the OX40 agonist ivuxolimab. The chain is built from TRBV5-4 and TRBJ2-1; 15 nucleotides line up with TRBD2. The receptor comes from an adult with an advanced solid tumor such as melanoma, head and neck, liver or kidney cancer. CDR3 protein: CASSRTSGGAGSYNEQFF. The CDR3 region has the DNA TGTGCCAGCAGCCGGACTAGCGGGGGGGCCGGCTCCTACAATGAGCAGTTCTTC.